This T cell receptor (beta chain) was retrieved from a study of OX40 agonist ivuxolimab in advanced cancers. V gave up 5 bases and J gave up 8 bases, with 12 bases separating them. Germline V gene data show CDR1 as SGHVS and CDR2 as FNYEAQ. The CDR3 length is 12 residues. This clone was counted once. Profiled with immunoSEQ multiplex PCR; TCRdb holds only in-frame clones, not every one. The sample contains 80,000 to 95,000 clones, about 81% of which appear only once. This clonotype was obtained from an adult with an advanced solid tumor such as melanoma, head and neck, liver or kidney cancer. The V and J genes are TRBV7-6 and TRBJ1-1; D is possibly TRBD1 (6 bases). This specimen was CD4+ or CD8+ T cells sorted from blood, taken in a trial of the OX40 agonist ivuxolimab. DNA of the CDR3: TGTGCCAGCAGCCGGGACACTGGGGAAGCTTTCTTT. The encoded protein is CASSRDTGEAFF.